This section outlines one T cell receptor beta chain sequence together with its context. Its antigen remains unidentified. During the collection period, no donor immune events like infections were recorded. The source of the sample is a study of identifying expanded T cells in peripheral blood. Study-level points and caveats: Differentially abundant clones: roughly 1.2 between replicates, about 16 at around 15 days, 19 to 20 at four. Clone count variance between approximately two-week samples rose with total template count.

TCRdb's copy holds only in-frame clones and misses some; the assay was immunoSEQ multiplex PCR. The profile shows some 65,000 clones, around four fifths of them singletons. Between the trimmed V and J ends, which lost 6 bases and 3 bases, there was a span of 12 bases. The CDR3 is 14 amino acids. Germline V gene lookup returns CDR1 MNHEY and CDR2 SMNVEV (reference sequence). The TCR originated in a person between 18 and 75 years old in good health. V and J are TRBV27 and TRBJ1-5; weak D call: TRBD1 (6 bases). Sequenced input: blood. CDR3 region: CASSHTGNNQPQHF. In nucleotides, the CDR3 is TGTGCCAGCAGCCATACAGGGAACAATCAGCCCCAGCATTTT.